What follows are 15 T cell receptor beta chains derived from one specimen sequenced in a study of beta chain features in type 1 diabetes. All of the isolated RNA was reverse transcribed, so expressed TCRB transcripts were sequenced. Only in-frame clones appear in the TCRdb table, and some are missing; sequencing was by immunoSEQ multiplex PCR. The data hold hundreds of thousands of clones, with about 15% observed a single time. Sequenced sample: naive CD4+ T cells from blood. All receptors derive from a young man in good health.

V is TRBV29-1 and J is TRBJ1-5, with TRBD1 matching over 7 bases. CDR1 SQVTM and CDR2 ANQGSEA come from the germline V gene. J gave up 6 bases and V 4 bases, and 12 bases lay outside the gene matches. The CDR3 contains 15 residues. CDR3 in DNA: TGCAGCGTTGCCAACTACAGGGGATCCGGTCAGCCCCAGCATTTT. This encodes CSVANYRGSGQPQHF.

This rearrangement joins TRBV29-1 to TRBJ1-1, with D maybe TRBD1 (6 bases). Germline CDR1 reads SQVTM; CDR2 reads ANQGSEA. The CDR3 extends over 14 amino acids. Trimming shortened V by 7 bases and J by 3 bases, and 18 bases separated the two germline ends. CDR3 loop: CSAAGHPDHTEAFF. The CDR3, as DNA: TGCAGCGCCGCGGGACACCCCGACCACACTGAAGCTTTCTTT.

The V and J genes are TRBV10-3 and TRBJ2-1; 8 positions match TRBD1. The CDR3 runs to 12 residues. CDR1 and CDR2 (germline): ENHRY, SYGVKD. V shed 8 bases and J 8 bases; nucleotides not matched to a gene: 5. The CDR3 coding sequence is TGTGCCATCTTATCACAGGGGGATGAGCAGTTCTTC. Protein: CAILSQGDEQFF.

This clone turned up a few times. The chain is built from TRBV18 and TRBJ2-6; D not resolved. The V end lost 2 bases, the J end lost 1 base, and 9 bases lay between the germline ends. The CDR3 extends over 16 amino acids. The germline gives CDR1 KGHSH, CDR2 LQKENI. The CDR3 is CASSPTVRSGANVLTF. For the CDR3, the DNA is TGTGCCAGCTCACCAACGGTTAGGTCTGGGGCCAACGTCCTGACTTTC.

This clone has just a few counts. The chain uses TRBV4-3 and TRBJ1-3; D is possibly TRBD1 (5 bases). The CDR3 is 14 residues long. The ends were cut back, 2 bases at V and 8 bases at J, with 13 bases in the middle. CDR1 is LGHNA, CDR2 YSLEER, per germline. This CDR3 is CASSQTHQGHTIYF. The CDR3 DNA is TGCGCCAGCAGCCAAACGCACCAGGGCCACACCATATATTTT.

The rearrangement links TRBV5-1 to TRBJ2-5; maybe TRBD2 (7 bases). V gave up 5 bases and J gave up 5 bases, with 19 bases separating them. In germline, CDR1 is SGHRS, CDR2 YFSETQ. The CDR3 runs to 15 residues. The CDR3 protein is CASSAAGARRETQYF. The CDR3 DNA reads as TGCGCCAGCAGTGCGGCGGGGGCCCGGCGGGAGACCCAGTACTTC.

This clone was seen only a few times. The CDR3 DNA reads as TGTGCCAGCAGCACAAGCCCTGGGACTTACAATGAGCAGTTCTTC. It codes for CASSTSPGTYNEQFF. This chain uses TRBV7-3 with TRBJ2-1; D might be TRBD2 (6 bases). The V gene's germline CDR1 is SGHTA and CDR2 FQGTGA. V lost 5 bases and J lost 4, with 15 bases in between. The CDR3 is 15 amino acids.

The gene calls are TRBV7-8 and TRBJ1-2, with D hard to call. Per the germline V gene, CDR1 is SGHVS and CDR2 is FQNEAQ. Trimming shortened V by 2 bases and J by 5 bases, and 6 bases separated the two germline ends. CDR3 length: 12 amino acids. The CDR3 reads CASSLRGYGYTF. The DNA for the CDR3 is TGTGCCAGCAGCTTAAGAGGTTATGGCTACACCTTC.

The chain is built from TRBV20-1 and TRBJ2-1; D perhaps matches TRBD2 (5 bases). Germline loops: CDR1 DFQATT, CDR2 SNEGSKA (reference sequence). V lost 0 bases to trimming and J lost 9 bases, with 6 bases between them. The CDR3 is made up of 11 amino acids. The CDR3: CSARDRGEQFF. DNA of the CDR3: TGCAGTGCTAGAGATCGGGGTGAGCAGTTCTTC.

There are a few counts of this clone. J is TRBJ2-3 and V is TRBV7-2; 10 nucleotides match TRBD2. In germline, CDR1 is SGHTA, CDR2 FQGNSA. The CDR3 totals 19 residues. J gave up 3 bases and V 4 bases, and 16 bases lay outside the gene matches. The CDR3 is CASSSLLAGGAARTDTQYF. The DNA of the CDR3 is TGTGCCAGCAGCTCTCTCTTAGCGGGAGGCGCCGCTCGTACAGATACGCAGTATTTT. The full variable domain, with the rest looked up from reference TRBV7-2 and TRBJ2-3, is GAGVSQSPSNKVTEKGKDVELRCDPISGHTALYWYRQSLGQGLEFLIYFQGNSAPDKSGLPSDRFSAERTGGSVSTLTIQRTQQEDSAVYLCASSSLLAGGAARTDTQYFGPGTRLTVL.

The CDR3 is CASSRTGTSGNIQYF. As DNA, the CDR3 is TGTGCCAGCAGCCGGACAGGGACTTCAGGAAACATTCAGTACTTC. The gene calls are TRBV6-5 and TRBJ2-4; 8 nucleotides agree with TRBD1. J was trimmed by 6 bases and V by 6 bases; bases with no gene match: 10. This CDR3 has 15 amino acids. Germline values: CDR1 MNHEY, CDR2 SVGAGI.

This clone has only a few counts. The chain recombines TRBV5-1 with TRBJ2-1; 8 bases are a match to TRBD1. Per the germline V gene, CDR1 is SGHRS and CDR2 is YFSETQ. J lost 7 bases, V lost 0 bases, and 6 bases had no gene match. The CDR3 is 15 amino acids. CDR3 residues: CASSLASGGLNEQFF. The CDR3 DNA sequence: TGCGCCAGCAGCTTGGCCTCAGGGGGCTTGAATGAGCAGTTCTTC.

This clone was detected a few times. V gene TRBV6-4 combines with J gene TRBJ1-1; the D gene is possibly TRBD1 (6 bases). Germline loops: CDR1 MRHNA, CDR2 SNTAGT. The CDR3 contains 14 residues. V lost 4 bases to trimming and J lost 8 bases, with 17 bases between them. The CDR3 region has the DNA TGTGCCAGCAGTGTCGTACAGGGAGCTAGCGAAGCTTTCTTT. Residues: CASSVVQGASEAFF.

This clone came up a few times. The sample carries other DNA sequences with the same CDR3. The V and J genes are TRBV20-1 and TRBJ2-7; no firm D call. V was pared by 0 bases and J by 4 bases, with 4 bases between. The V gene's germline CDR1 is DFQATT and CDR2 SNEGSKA (reference sequence). The CDR3 extends over 11 amino acids. CDR3: CSARESYEQYF. The CDR3 region has the DNA TGCAGTGCTAGAGAATCTTACGAGCAGTACTTC.

The rearrangement uses TRBV5-1 and TRBJ2-3; D might be TRBD2 (6 bases). CDR3 length: 13 residues. The germline gives CDR1 SGHRS, CDR2 YFSETQ. The germline V and J ends were trimmed by 0 bases and 5 bases, with 7 bases remaining between them. CDR3 in amino acids: CASSLGGEDTQYF. The DNA for the CDR3 is TGCGCCAGCAGCTTGGGCGGGGAAGATACGCAGTATTTT. Supplemented by reference TRBV5-1 and TRBJ2-3, the full variable domain reads KAGVTQTPRYLIKTRGQQVTLSCSPISGHRSVSWYQQTPGQGLQFLFEYFSETQRNKGNFPGRFSGRQFSNSRSEMNVSTLELGDSALYLCASSLGGEDTQYFGPGTRLTVL.